The present TCR beta chain was sequenced within a study of blood T cell repertoires in COVID-19. Profiling relied on immunoSEQ multiplex PCR, and the TCRdb table lists in-frame clones only, not all of them. The table records around 100,000 clones, over 70% of them present only once. Germline V gene lookup returns CDR1 GTSNPN and CDR2 SVGIG (reference sequence). V was pared by 2 bases and J by 2 bases, with 7 bases between. The CDR3 runs to 13 residues. J is TRBJ1-5 and V is TRBV30, with D uncertain. Specimen: peripheral blood. The source is a man aged 45 to 65 with acute or convalescent COVID-19. For the CDR3, the DNA is TGTGCCTGGAGTCGGGTCGGCAATCAGCCCCAGCATTTT. Encoded protein: CAWSRVGNQPQHF. Using reference TRBV30 and TRBJ1-5 for the parts outside the CDR3, the full variable domain is SQTIHQWPATLVQPVGSPLSLECTVEGTSNPNLYWYRQAAGRGLQLLFYSVGIGQISSEVPQNLSASRPQDRQFILSSKKLLLSDSGFYLCAWSRVGNQPQHFGDGTRLSIL.